This T cell receptor beta chain was recorded in a study of T cell repertoires in cytomegalovirus infection. Study results and limitations: What dominated the ex vivo response were HLA-C-restricted CMV-specific TCR beta clonotypes. CMV carriers with the relevant HLA were identified by cumulative public TCR beta family frequency.

TCRdb fed the reads into MiXCR, producing one record per CDR3 protein. This table has some 180,000 distinct CDR3 sequences, approximately 9.7% appearing once. As regards this clonotype: Its specificity is unknown.

The CDR3 covers 16 residues. CDR1 MDHEN and CDR2 SYDVKM come from the germline V gene. V lost 5 bases and J lost 0, with 11 bases in between. Specimen: PBMCs. This rearrangement joins TRBV28 to TRBJ2-6; no reliable D call. This receptor was taken from a human donor in good health (CMV status not recorded). Some clones in this sample may be carry-over from other donors' samples. The CDR3 spells CASSMSLISGANVLTF. The CDR3 nucleotides are TGTGCCAGCAGTATGTCCCTGATCTCTGGGGCCAACGTCCTGACTTTC.